A selection of T cell receptor beta chains follows, all from one sample in a study of control samples from healthy donors and cancer patients. The table came from immunoSEQ multiplex PCR; TCRdb's copy has only in-frame clones and leaves some out. The data hold 35,000 to 40,000 clones, with around 88% observed a single time. Source material: PBMCs. The receptor source for this set is a woman in her sixties or seventies with lung cancer. Each CDR3 is given with its conserved first and last residue. D genes are given only for firm matches.

>TRBJ2-7|TRBV27|NA
CASSYQGGKEQYF
TGTGCCAGCAGTTACCAGGGTGGGAAGGAGCAGTACTTC
>TRBJ2-3|TRBV7-2|NA
CASSFRGNTDTQYF
TGTGCCAGCAGCTTTCGGGGAAACACAGATACGCAGTATTTT
>TRBJ2-2|TRBV18|NA
CASSLMRGESNTGELFF
TGTGCCAGCTCCCTAATGAGGGGGGAATCGAACACCGGGGAGCTGTTTTTT
>TRBJ1-4|TRBV5-1|NA
CASSFGQGDEKLFF
TGCGCCAGCAGCTTTGGGCAGGGTGATGAAAAACTGTTTTTT
>TRBJ1-1|TRBV2|NA
CASRFSDTEAFF
TGTGCCAGCAGGTTCAGCGACACTGAAGCTTTCTTT
>TRBJ2-7|TRBV9|NA
CASSVDEGFSYEQYF
TGTGCCAGCAGCGTAGATGAGGGATTCTCCTACGAGCAGTACTTC
>TRBJ1-5|TRBV25-1|TRBD1
CASSEWGQGAGGNQPQHF
TGTGCCAGCAGTGAATGGGGACAGGGGGCGGGCGGCAATCAGCCCCAGCATTTT
>TRBJ1-6|TRBV10-3|TRBD1
CAITTGTDNSPLHF
TGTGCCATCACGACGGGGACAGACAATTCACCCCTCCACTTT
>TRBJ1-2|TRBV6-4|NA
CASSDSEGGRGYYGYTF
TGTGCCAGCAGTGACTCCGAGGGGGGCAGGGGATACTATGGCTACACCTTC
>TRBJ2-1|TRBV30|TRBD2
CAWTRKGLADNEQFF
TGTGCCTGGACCCGAAAGGGACTAGCAGACAATGAGCAGTTCTTC
>TRBJ2-3|TRBV3-1/TRBV3-2|NA
CASSSSTDTQYF
TGTGCCAGCAGCTCATCCACAGATACGCAGTATTTT
>TRBJ1-3|TRBV7-9|TRBD1
CASSARQGEAGNTIYF
TGTGCCAGCAGCGCTCGACAGGGAGAGGCAGGAAACACCATATATTTT
>TRBJ2-7|TRBV5-1|TRBD1
CASSPWDSSYEQYF
TGCGCCAGCAGCCCCTGGGACAGCTCCTACGAGCAGTACTTC
>TRBJ2-7|TRBV7-6|TRBD2
CASKVFAGVSYEQYF
TGTGCCAGTAAAGTGTTTGCGGGGGTCTCCTACGAGCAGTACTTC
>TRBJ2-7|TRBV2|NA
CASSLQEYYEQYF
TGTGCCAGCAGTCTCCAGGAGTACTATGAGCAGTACTTC
>TRBJ1-4|TRBV5-6|NA
CASSLVGRTRGEKLFF
TGTGCCAGCAGCTTGGTAGGCAGGACTAGGGGAGAAAAACTGTTTTTT
>TRBJ1-1|TRBV7-3|TRBD1
CASSLSGGDGEAFF
TGTGCCAGCAGCTTATCAGGGGGCGATGGTGAAGCTTTCTTT